This passage covers 27 T cell receptor beta chains from one sample sequenced in a study of CXCR3-negative and CXCR3-positive naive CD8 T cells. In preparing the TRB cDNA libraries, 5' RACE with UMI labels was used. TCRdb reprocessed the 5' RACE reads and reports one entry per CDR3 protein, with no DNA. The table counts approximately 41,000 distinct CDR3 sequences; roughly 10% lies in the top ten. The source material was memory CD8+ T cells from blood. The receptors shown here come from a human donor in good health. Some clones in this sample may be carry-over from other donors' samples.

The V call is TRBV4-3, the J call TRBJ1-6; there is no DNA to check the TCRdb D call of TRBD1. The germline gives CDR1 LGHNA, CDR2 YSLEER. The CDR3 contains 19 residues. The CDR3 protein is CASSLTLPRWDRGRSPLHF.

CDR3: CASSQDRGFGTTGELFF. J is TRBJ2-2 and V is TRBV4-3; the D call from TCRdb, TRBD1, cannot be confirmed without DNA. The CDR3 covers 17 residues. In germline, CDR1 is LGHNA, CDR2 YSLEER.

CDR3 amino acids: CASSGDSGENTGELFF. V is TRBV12-3 or TRBV12-4 and J is TRBJ2-2; the D call from TCRdb, TRBD1, cannot be confirmed without DNA. CDR3 length equals 16 residues.

The chain employs TRBV9 and TRBJ2-3; checking the TCRdb D call of TRBD2 is not possible without DNA. The CDR3 is 11 amino acids. Per germline, CDR1 SGDLS and CDR2 YYNGEE. The chain's CDR3 is CASSLAGLSVF.

The chain uses TRBV4-2 and TRBJ2-1; no DNA is available, so the TRBD1 call from TCRdb remains unchecked. The germline V gene has CDR1 LGHNA and CDR2 YNFKEQ. This CDR3 contains 16 residues. CDR3 region: CASSQLRGYSYNEQFF.

The CDR3 spells CASRVGPAEAFF. The chain couples TRBV25-1 to TRBJ1-1. This CDR3 is built from 12 residues. The germline V gene has CDR1 MGHDK and CDR2 SYGVNS.

The J gene is TRBJ1-4, the V gene TRBV23-1. TRBV23-1 is flagged as an ORF with uncertain function. The length of the CDR3 is 16 residues. CDR3 in amino acids: CASSQSRIPTNEKLFF.

V gene TRBV7-2 combines with J gene TRBJ2-7. The CDR3 contains 15 residues. From germline, CDR1 is SGHTA and CDR2 FQGNSA. CDR3 in amino acids: CASSLVSGATYEQYF.

The J gene is TRBJ1-3, the V gene TRBV18. The CDR3 sequence is 16 residues long. CDR1 is KGHSH and CDR2 is LQKENI in the germline V gene. CDR3 region: CASSPQGYHSGNTIYF.

The chain combines TRBV2 with TRBJ2-7; TCRdb outputs TRBD2, but without DNA this stays unchecked. The CDR3 loop spans 15 amino acids. Germline CDR1 is SNHLY and CDR2 is FYNNEI. The CDR3 here is CASSSTSGGAYEQYF.

The CDR3 protein is CASSIPGHPGMITQYF. The chain employs TRBV28 and TRBJ2-3; TCRdb returns TRBD1, unconfirmable since there is no DNA. This CDR3 comprises 16 residues. Germline V gene sequence: CDR1 MDHEN, CDR2 SYDVKM.

The chain joins TRBV6-6 to TRBJ1-2; no DNA is available, so the TRBD1 call from TCRdb remains unchecked. The CDR3 consists of 15 residues. Germline V gene data show CDR1 as MNHNY and CDR2 as SVGAGI (reference sequence). This chain's CDR3 is CASIQEQGRFYGYTF.

CDR3 region: CASSVSDVYEQYF. The V and J genes are TRBV9 and TRBJ2-7. Germline assignment: CDR1 SGDLS and CDR2 YYNGEE. The CDR3 has 13 residues.

The chain has TRBV5-6 and TRBJ2-1; TCRdb calls TRBD1, which cannot be checked without DNA. This CDR3 spans 16 amino acids. Germline V gene sequence: CDR1 SGHDT, CDR2 YYEEEE. The CDR3 reads CASSSPGQYSYNEQFF.

The CDR3 sequence: CASRLTGNTGELFF. The rearrangement uses TRBV7-2 and TRBJ2-2. This CDR3 is built from 14 residues. Germline V CDR1 and CDR2: SGHTA, FQGNSA. The full variable domain, completed using reference TRBV7-2 and TRBJ2-2, is GAGVSQSPSNKVTEKGKDVELRCDPISGHTALYWYRQSLGQGLEFLIYFQGNSAPDKSGLPSDRFSAERTGGSVSTLTIQRTQQEDSAVYLCASRLTGNTGELFFGEGSRLTVL.

This chain connects TRBV19 to TRBJ1-5. This CDR3 is built from 15 residues. Germline CDR1 and CDR2: LNHDA and SQIVND (reference sequence). CDR3 residues: CASSPSGDRNQPQHF.

This sequence joins TRBV20-1 and TRBJ1-5; TCRdb reports TRBD1, a call that lacks DNA to check it against. The length of the CDR3 is 14 residues. The germline gives CDR1 DFQATT, CDR2 SNEGSKA (reference sequence). CDR3 protein: CSAREGESNQPQHF.

The rearrangement uses TRBV12-3 or TRBV12-4 and TRBJ2-3; TCRdb lists TRBD2, though no DNA is available to test this call. CDR3 length equals 16 residues. The CDR3 protein is CASRSGSGGGLDTQYF.

This chain connects TRBV7-9 to TRBJ2-1. There are 15 residues in the CDR3. From germline, CDR1 is SEHNR and CDR2 FQNEAQ (reference sequence). The CDR3 loop is CASSSRYRSYNEQFF.

The CDR3 region is CASSLVGRAYEQYF. The chain carries TRBV7-9 and TRBJ2-7; as DNA is missing, the TRBD1 call by TCRdb cannot be tested. Per the germline V gene, CDR1 is SEHNR and CDR2 is FQNEAQ (reference sequence). CDR3 length equals 14 residues.

The rearrangement uses TRBV4-2 and TRBJ2-5; TCRdb's D call of TRBD2 is untestable without DNA. CDR1 LGHNA and CDR2 YNFKEQ come from the germline V gene. The CDR3 has 15 residues. This chain's CDR3 is CASSQTQAGKETQYF.

The chain links TRBV20-1 to TRBJ2-5. From germline, CDR1 is DFQATT and CDR2 SNEGSKA (reference sequence). CDR3 size: 14 residues. CDR3 sequence reads: CSARERSDQETQYF.

V is TRBV29-1 and J is TRBJ2-1. Per the germline V gene, CDR1 is SQVTM and CDR2 is ANQGSEA. The CDR3 has 14 amino acids. CDR3 sequence: CSVEQQYSYNEQFF.

The chain uses TRBV25-1 and TRBJ2-3; TCRdb lists TRBD2, though no DNA is available to test this call. The CDR3 totals 17 residues. The V gene's germline CDR1 is MGHDK and CDR2 SYGVNS. The CDR3 reads CASSEFGLVTDTDTQYF.

V and J are TRBV6-6 and TRBJ2-4; no DNA is available, so the TRBD1 call from TCRdb remains unchecked. The CDR3 is made up of 21 amino acids. CDR1 MNHNY and CDR2 SVGAGI come from the germline V gene (reference sequence). The CDR3 region is CASSYRDRAGWGFLAKNIQYF.

The chain employs TRBV6-2 or TRBV6-3 and TRBJ1-5. Per germline, CDR1 MNHEY and CDR2 SVGEGT. The CDR3 is made up of 14 amino acids. The CDR3 reads CASTYTDSNQPQHF.

This sequence joins TRBV7-9 and TRBJ2-1; lacking DNA, the TRBD2 call made by TCRdb goes unchecked. The CDR3 is 14 amino acids. CDR1 and CDR2 from the germline V gene are SEHNR and FQNEAQ (reference sequence). CDR3 loop: CASSSTTSANEQFF. The full variable domain, rest sourced from reference TRBV7-9 and TRBJ2-1, is DTGVSQNPRHKITKRGQNVTFRCDPISEHNRLYWYRQTLGQGPEFLTYFQNEAQLEKSRLLSDRFSAERPKGSFSTLEIQRTEQGDSAMYLCASSSTTSANEQFFGPGTRLTVL.